This T cell receptor beta chain was obtained from a study of tumor-infiltrating lymphocytes in primary liver carcinoma. Across the whole study: Patients of both sexes were 30 to 69 years old. Whole-study results and caveats: Comparison of CD4+ and CD8+ repertoires was precluded by bulk unsorted samples. Tumor region pairs overlapped more than did tumor-adjacent and tumor-blood pairs.

From 500 ng of total RNA, TCR beta-specific cDNA was reverse-transcribed using a constant-region primer. Three nested multiplex PCR rounds, a slightly modified ARM-PCR method, built the TCR beta libraries. Each of the first two PCR rounds ran about 9 cycles with TRBV1-TRBV30 forward and C-beta reverse primers. Via MiXCR, TCRdb re-called the multiplex PCR reads, giving one row per CDR3 protein. Of about 330,000 distinct CDR3 sequences listed, less than 65% were seen once; the top ten hold approximately 5.9%. The CDR3 is 13 residues long. From germline, CDR1 is MNHEY and CDR2 SVGAGI. The germline V and J ends were trimmed by 7 bases and 9 bases, with 13 bases remaining between them. With regard to this clonotype: The antigen is undetermined.

RNA was extracted from whole blood without cell sorting, alongside germline DNA. Those patients suffered from chronic HBV infection and were treatment-naive. Sequencing used peripheral blood. This TCR was recovered from a man aged 35-49 years with primary liver carcinoma and hepatitis B virus infection. The gene calls are TRBV6-5 and TRBJ1-6; unclear D gene. The CDR3 loop reads CASNKNQVSPLHF. For the CDR3, the DNA is TGTGCCAGCAATAAAAACCAGGTTTCACCCCTCCACTTT.